The 13 T cell receptor beta chains reported below all come from one sample, sequenced in a study of B cell selection in AIRE deficiency. Profiled with immunoSEQ multiplex PCR; TCRdb holds only in-frame clones, not every one. Among 20,000 to 25,000 clones listed, approximately 96% were seen once. The sorted conventional CD4 T cells were gated as CD4+CD127+. The material sequenced was conventional CD4+ T cells sorted from PBMCs. The receptors were sampled from a human donor with AIRE deficiency.

The V call is TRBV7-8, the J call TRBJ2-1; 7 bases fit TRBD1. The J segment lost 3 bases and the V segment lost 5 bases, leaving 7 bases of the junction unmatched. Germline V gives CDR1 SGHVS, CDR2 FQNEAQ. This CDR3 is built from 15 residues. CDR3 sequence (DNA): TGTGCCAGCAGCGATTCACGGGACAGCTACAATGAGCAGTTCTTC. Translated, it gives CASSDSRDSYNEQFF.

This chain connects TRBV7-3 to TRBJ2-3, with TRBD1 identical over 9 bases. V lost 2 bases and J lost 3; bases outside the gene matches: 6. The CDR3 is 16 residues long. The germline V gene encodes CDR1 SGHTA and CDR2 FQGTGA. DNA of the CDR3: TGTGCCAGCAGCTTAGGGACAGGGATGGGAACAGATACGCAGTATTTT. It codes for CASSLGTGMGTDTQYF.

The rearrangement joins TRBV19 to TRBJ2-7, with a possible D match to TRBD1 (6 bases). The germline CDR1 and CDR2 sequences are LNHDA and SQIVND (reference sequence). CDR3 length: 13 amino acids. Trimming left V 5 bases short and J 2 bases short, with 10 bases between. Here the CDR3 reads CASSSGQPYEQYF. CDR3 DNA: TGTGCCAGTAGTTCGGGACAACCCTACGAGCAGTACTTC. The full variable domain, with the rest looked up from reference TRBV19 and TRBJ2-7, is DGGITQSPKYLFRKEGQNVTLSCEQNLNHDAMYWYRQDPGQGLRLIYYSQIVNDFQKGDIAEGYSVSREKKESFPLTVTSAQKNPTAFYLCASSSGQPYEQYFGPGTRLTVT.

This clone has just one count. V gene TRBV5-1 combines with J gene TRBJ2-3; D not certain. The CDR3 sequence is 13 residues long. V was clipped by 4 bases and J by 3 bases, with 9 bases between them. The germline CDR1 and CDR2 sequences are SGHRS and YFSETQ. For the CDR3, the DNA is TGCGCCAGCAGCCCACTTAGTACAGATACGCAGTATTTT. It yields the protein CASSPLSTDTQYF.

The rearrangement links TRBV19 to TRBJ1-4; 7 bases line up with TRBD1. The CDR3 extends over 15 amino acids. The V and J ends lost 6 bases and 4 bases, in that order; junction bases with no gene match: 8. In germline, CDR1 is LNHDA, CDR2 SQIVND (reference sequence). In nucleotides, the CDR3 is TGTGCCAGTAGCACCGGGACAGCCTTTAATGAAAAACTGTTTTTT. Translated, it gives CASSTGTAFNEKLFF. The full variable domain, its missing parts supplied by reference TRBV19 and TRBJ1-4, is DGGITQSPKYLFRKEGQNVTLSCEQNLNHDAMYWYRQDPGQGLRLIYYSQIVNDFQKGDIAEGYSVSREKKESFPLTVTSAQKNPTAFYLCASSTGTAFNEKLFFGSGTQLSVL.

The genes are TRBV6-5 and TRBJ2-2; either TRBD1 or TRBD2 may fit D (7 bases each). Trimming stripped 7 bases from V and 7 bases from J, with 19 bases between. This CDR3 region has 15 residues. The germline V gene has CDR1 MNHEY and CDR2 SVGAGI. The CDR3 DNA is TGTGCCAGCACCAGGGGGGGGGAGAGTGGCGGGGAGCTGTTTTTT. Its translation: CASTRGGESGGELFF.

This rearrangement joins TRBV11-1 to TRBJ1-1; D uncertain. Trimming stripped 5 bases from V and 0 bases from J, with 4 bases between. The germline gives CDR1 SGHAT, CDR2 FQDESV (reference sequence). The CDR3 has 12 amino acids. In DNA form, the CDR3 reads TGTGCCAGCAGCACGGTGAACACTGAAGCTTTCTTT. Translating it yields CASSTVNTEAFF.

This clone was seen only once. The chain has TRBV19 and TRBJ2-3; D is uncertain. Germline-derived CDR1 and CDR2 are LNHDA and SQIVND (reference sequence). Trimming took off 3 bases at V and 5 bases at J, with 12 bases between the two ends. The CDR3 is 14 amino acids. The CDR3 protein is CASSIQGLEDTQYF. In DNA, the CDR3 is TGTGCCAGTAGTATCCAAGGCCTAGAAGATACGCAGTATTTT.

V gene TRBV10-3 combines with J gene TRBJ1-2, with D possibly matching TRBD1 (5 bases). The CDR3 contains 14 residues. Germline CDR1 ENHRY, CDR2 SYGVKD. V shed 6 bases and J shed 1 base, with 12 bases lying between them. Here the CDR3 DNA reads TGTGCCATCAGAGCCGACAGACTTAACTATGGCTACACCTTC. Protein product: CAIRADRLNYGYTF.

V usage is TRBV14 and J usage is TRBJ2-5, with a tentative D call TRBD2 (6 bases). There are 15 residues in the CDR3. CDR1 and CDR2 from the germline V gene are SGHDN and FVKESK. Trimming pared 0 bases from V and 4 bases from J, leaving 12 bases between. The CDR3 bases are TGTGCCAGCAGCCAAGATCGGGGGAGAGCAGAGACCCAGTACTTC. It encodes CASSQDRGRAETQYF. Using reference TRBV14 and TRBJ2-5 for the parts outside the CDR3, the full variable domain is EAGVTQFPSHSVIEKGQTVTLRCDPISGHDNLYWYRRVMGKEIKFLLHFVKESKQDESGMPNNRFLAERTGGTYSTLKVQPAELEDSGVYFCASSQDRGRAETQYFGPGTRLLVL.

The chain joins TRBV2 to TRBJ1-6, with unresolved D. CDR3 size: 15 residues. V lost 2 bases to trimming and J lost 0 bases, with 5 bases between them. In germline, CDR1 is SNHLY, CDR2 FYNNEI. This CDR3 is CASSETSSYNSPLHF. The CDR3 bases are TGTGCCAGCAGTGAAACTAGCTCCTATAATTCACCCCTCCACTTT.

DNA of the CDR3: TGTGCCAGTAAGAGACTTAGTTCTAGCACAGATACGCAGTATTTT. It specifies CASKRLSSSTDTQYF. The V call is TRBV19, the J call TRBJ2-3; no clear D. The germline CDR1 and CDR2 sequences are LNHDA and SQIVND (reference sequence). V dropped 7 bases and J dropped 0 bases, with 14 bases sitting between them. The CDR3 runs 15 residues.

The chain couples TRBV5-1 to TRBJ1-1; no definite D call. Trimming took 2 bases from V and 0 from J, leaving 5 bases between them. There are 13 residues in the CDR3. The germline V gene has CDR1 SGHRS and CDR2 YFSETQ. The CDR3 DNA reads TGCGCCAGCAGCTTAGACCTGAACACTGAAGCTTTCTTT. It yields the protein CASSLDLNTEAFF.